The entry that follows covers one T cell receptor (beta chain) sequence. A read error may account for a junction end that differs from germline. Other DNA variants within this sample encode the same CDR3. The data belong to a study of circulating and synovial CD4+ cells in juvenile arthritis. The CDR3 runs to 14 residues. The V gene's germline CDR1 is MNHEY and CDR2 SVGAGI. Produced via immunoSEQ multiplex PCR; TCRdb's table is partial and in-frame only. Of around 30,000 clones detected, more than 90% appear once; the ten largest clones hold 0.68%. This rearrangement joins TRBV6-5 to TRBJ1-6; 7 nucleotides agree with TRBD1. The specimen was CD4+ T cells from blood. This TCR derives from a human donor with juvenile idiopathic arthritis. The CDR3 nucleotides read TGTGCCAGCACTTTCAGGGGGAGGAATTCCCCCCTCCACTTT. This encodes CASTFRGRNSPLHF.